This is a list of T cell receptor beta chains from one sample in a study of T-cell memory formation after mild COVID-19. Using its own MiXCR run on the 5' RACE reads, TCRdb lists one record per CDR3 protein. The repertoire consists of 150,000 to 200,000 distinct CDR3 sequences, with about 28% occurring once and the leading ten covering 12%. Sequencing was done on a sample of PBMCs or a T cell subset sorted from them (not recorded which). The receptors stem from an adult woman who had mild COVID-19 (a few samples of this study predate the infection). Cell type and time point are not known. CDR3s include the opening cysteine and the closing phenylalanine or tryptophan. A D gene is named only where the DNA matches it firmly. Clone size is given for some rows only: seen once, a few or many times, or a class if the clone is expanded.

CDR3	DNA	V	J	D	size
CASSPEGIPTDKQYF	TGCGCCAGCAGCCCGGAGGGGATCCCCACAGATAAGCAGTATTTT	TRBV5-1	TRBJ2-3	.	.
CASSRTPTYEQYF	TGTGCCAGCAGCAGGACACCAACCTACGAGCAGTACTTC	TRBV5-5	TRBJ2-7	.	.
CSASDRLHEQFF	TGCAGTGCTTCGGACAGGCTGCATGAGCAGTTCTTC	TRBV20-1	TRBJ2-1	TRBD1	few
CASSQEVEGTGANVLTF	TGCGCCAGCAGCCAAGAAGTTGAGGGGACCGGGGCCAACGTCCTGACTTTC	TRBV4-3	TRBJ2-6	.	few
CASSKELGRSHEQYF	TGTGCCAGCAGCAAAGAACTTGGCAGGTCCCACGAGCAGTACTTC	TRBV21-1	TRBJ2-7	.	.
CAWSGLGAVNTEAFF	TGTGCCTGGAGTGGCCTCGGAGCAGTAAACACTGAAGCTTTCTTT	TRBV30	TRBJ1-1	.	.
CASSEGSSGEQYF	TGTGCCAGCAGCGAAGGGAGCTCGGGCGAGCAGTACTTC	TRBV7-3	TRBJ2-7	.	.
CASSPAGGSFETQYF	TGTGCCAGCAGTCCAGCGGGAGGTTCCTTTGAGACCCAGTACTTC	TRBV12-3/TRBV12-4	TRBJ2-5	TRBD2	few
CASSLRELAGAPREQYF	TGTGCCAGCAGCTTGCGGGAGCTAGCGGGAGCCCCACGCGAGCAGTACTTC	TRBV4-2	TRBJ2-7	TRBD2	few
CASSVDHTGGLAGGIIQETQYF	TGTGCCAGCAGCGTAGATCACACAGGCGGACTAGCGGGAGGGATTATCCAAGAGACCCAGTACTTC	TRBV9	TRBJ2-5	TRBD2	.
CASSFRGGLSGANVLTF	TGTGCCAGCAGTTTTCGGGGGGGCCTATCTGGGGCCAACGTCCTGACTTTC	TRBV12-3/TRBV12-4	TRBJ2-6	TRBD2	.
CAIMSGMNTEAFF	TGTGCCATCATGTCAGGGATGAACACTGAAGCTTTCTTT	TRBV10-3	TRBJ1-1	.	.
CASSGAPLYNEQFF	TGTGCCAGCAGTGGAGCACCACTTTACAATGAGCAGTTCTTC	TRBV6-2/TRBV6-3	TRBJ2-1	.	.
CSVLGQVDYGYTF	TGCAGCGTCCTCGGGCAGGTCGACTATGGCTACACCTTC	TRBV29-1	TRBJ1-2	.	.
CASRETSGSYNEQFF	TGCGCCAGCAGGGAGACTAGCGGCTCCTACAATGAGCAGTTCTTC	TRBV4-1	TRBJ2-1	TRBD2	.
CASSQGLSGGQETQYF	TGTGCCAGCAGCCAAGGACTTAGCGGGGGACAAGAGACCCAGTACTTC	TRBV3-1	TRBJ2-5	TRBD2	.
CASRPRQGSYEQYF	TGTGCCAGCCGACCCAGACAGGGTTCCTACGAGCAGTACTTC	TRBV7-8	TRBJ2-7	TRBD1	.
CASSPGLATYNEQFF	TGCGCCAGCAGCCCGGGACTAGCGACATACAATGAGCAGTTCTTC	TRBV4-3	TRBJ2-1	TRBD2	few
CASSVLGGDEKLFF	TGTGCCAGCAGCGTTTTAGGGGGCGATGAAAAACTGTTTTTT	TRBV9	TRBJ1-4	TRBD1	.
CASRTGQVSYNEQFF	TGTGCCAGCAGAACAGGACAGGTCTCCTACAATGAGCAGTTCTTC	TRBV7-9	TRBJ2-1	TRBD1	few
CASKAESNQPQHF	TGTGCCAGCAAGGCAGAGAGCAATCAGCCCCAGCATTTT	TRBV6-2/TRBV6-3	TRBJ1-5	.	.
CASSQMIGWANTEAFF	TGCGCCAGCAGCCAAATGATCGGATGGGCGAACACTGAAGCTTTCTTT	TRBV4-3	TRBJ1-1	.	few
CASSPSPATDEQYF	TGTGCCAGCTCACCATCTCCTGCGACGGACGAGCAGTACTTC	TRBV18	TRBJ2-7	.	.
CAWSRNNEQFF	TGTGCCTGGAGCAGAAACAATGAGCAGTTCTTC	TRBV30	TRBJ2-1	.	.
CASSHTLTGGGEAFF	TGTGCCAGCAGCCATACCCTGACAGGGGGCGGTGAAGCTTTCTTT	TRBV3-1	TRBJ1-1	TRBD1	.
CASSQGQGSNYGYTF	TGCGCCAGCAGCCAAGGACAGGGAAGTAACTATGGCTACACCTTC	TRBV4-3	TRBJ1-2	TRBD1	many
CASSLGVNYGYTF	TGTGCCAGCAGCTTGGGAGTAAACTATGGCTACACCTTC	TRBV5-6	TRBJ1-2	.	.
CSVARASNTEAFF	TGCAGCGTTGCCCGGGCCTCTAACACTGAAGCTTTCTTT	TRBV29-1	TRBJ1-1	.	few
CASSYRKLNTEAFF	TGTGCCAGCAGTTATCGGAAACTGAACACTGAAGCTTTCTTT	TRBV12-3/TRBV12-4	TRBJ1-1	.	.
CASSPHPGSSYEQYF	TGTGCCAGCAGCCCTCATCCGGGATCCTCATACGAGCAGTACTTC	TRBV12-3/TRBV12-4	TRBJ2-7	.	.
CASRRGGSGANVLTF	TGTGCCAGCAGGCGGGGAGGCTCTGGGGCCAACGTCCTGACTTTC	TRBV2	TRBJ2-6	.	few
CASSPWGAGGRETQYF	TGCGCCAGCAGCCCATGGGGAGCGGGAGGACGGGAGACCCAGTACTTC	TRBV5-1	TRBJ2-5	TRBD2	few
CASSARQGIKTQYF	TGTGCCAGCAGCGCCCGACAGGGAATAAAGACCCAGTACTTC	TRBV7-9	TRBJ2-5	TRBD1	few
CASSYRTDSGNTIYF	TGTGCCAGCAGTTATCGGACGGACTCTGGAAACACCATATATTTT	TRBV6-6	TRBJ1-3	.	once
CASSEPVNRSPYEQYF	TGTGCCAGCTCCGAGCCAGTGAACAGGAGCCCCTACGAGCAGTACTTC	TRBV18	TRBJ2-7	.	once
CASRAGGNTGELFF	TGTGCCAGCAGAGCGGGAGGGAACACCGGGGAGCTGTTTTTT	TRBV12-3/TRBV12-4	TRBJ2-2	TRBD2	few
CASSPQPTGSSYEQYF	TGCGCCAGCAGCCCTCAGCCGACAGGGAGCTCCTACGAGCAGTACTTC	TRBV5-1	TRBJ2-7	TRBD1	few